Shown below are 24 T cell receptor beta chains from a single sample sequenced in a study of T cell changes during pregnancy in multiple sclerosis (dated by TCRdb to between 2019 and 2020). Libraries were prepared through the immunoSEQ multiplex PCR assay. TCRdb stores this immuneACCESS table with in-frame sequences only. Part of the clones is absent; in the studies checked, under half of the shortfall reflects unresolved V genes, and no reason is known for the rest. For this sample there are tens of thousands of clones; about 88% appear just once. In total, the top ten clones hold less than 4% of the sample. The specimen comprised peripheral blood, sampled before pregnancy. These receptors all stem from a female donor with multiple sclerosis, enrolled in a pregnancy study.

The chain combines TRBV7-6 with TRBJ1-1, with 7 nucleotides matching TRBD1. Germline CDR1 reads SGHVS; CDR2 reads FNYEAQ. The CDR3 is made up of 19 amino acids. The junction had 16 bases not matched to a gene; V was cut back by 2 bases and J by 1 base. The CDR3 bases are TGTGCCAGCAGCTTAACCACCATCCGACAGGGTGGTACGAACACTGAAGCTTTCTTT. Amino acid sequence: CASSLTTIRQGGTNTEAFF.

V gene TRBV15 combines with J gene TRBJ1-3; perhaps TRBD1 as D (6 bases). CDR3 size: 15 residues. Looked up from germline, CDR1 is LNHNV and CDR2 is YYDKDF (reference sequence). V was pared by 3 bases and J by 4 bases, with 13 bases between. CDR3 nucleotide sequence: TGTGCCACCAGCAGTGGGTATGACAGGGGAAACACCATATATTTT. Translation: CATSSGYDRGNTIYF. Drawing the rest from reference TRBV15 and TRBJ1-3, the complete variable domain is DAMVIQNPRYQVTQFGKPVTLSCSQTLNHNVMYWYQQKSSQAPKLLFHYYDKDFNNEADTPDNFQSRRPNTSFCFLDIRSPGLGDTAMYLCATSSGYDRGNTIYFGEGSWLTVV.

The V gene is TRBV7-9, the J gene TRBJ1-2; 7 bases are shared with TRBD1. After removal of 4 bases from V and 5 bases from J, the junction contained 1 base not matched to a gene. This CDR3 has 12 residues. Germline-derived CDR1 and CDR2 are SEHNR and FQNEAQ (reference sequence). Written as DNA, the CDR3 is TGTGCCAGCAGCTCGGGACAGTATGGCTACACCTTC. This gives the protein CASSSGQYGYTF. The full variable domain, in which reference TRBV7-9 and TRBJ1-2 provide the parts outside the CDR3, is DTGVSQNPRHKITKRGQNVTFRCDPISEHNRLYWYRQTLGQGPEFLTYFQNEAQLEKSRLLSDRFSAERPKGSFSTLEIQRTEQGDSAMYLCASSSGQYGYTFGSGTRLTVV.

The V and J genes are TRBV9 and TRBJ1-5; no clear D. This CDR3 spans 16 amino acids. CDR1 and CDR2 from the germline V gene are SGDLS and YYNGEE. V was trimmed by 1 base and J by 3 bases, leaving 14 bases between them. The DNA for the CDR3 is TGTGCCAGCAGCGTATCTGCGGAGGGCCCCAATCAGCCCCAGCATTTT. This translates into CASSVSAEGPNQPQHF.

This chain connects TRBV7-9 to TRBJ1-2; TRBD1 might be the D (6 bases). Trimming shortened V by 5 bases and J by 2 bases, and 9 bases separated the two germline ends. CDR1 and CDR2 (germline): SEHNR, FQNEAQ (reference sequence). This CDR3 spans 13 amino acids. DNA for the CDR3: TGTGCCAGCAGCACACAGGGCAACTATGGCTACACCTTC. It encodes CASSTQGNYGYTF.

This chain uses TRBV7-2 with TRBJ1-2; D gene ambiguous. CDR3 size: 15 residues. Trimming removed 1 base at V and 4 bases at J, with 13 bases between. Germline assignment: CDR1 SGHTA and CDR2 FQGNSA. The CDR3 DNA reads as TGTGCCAGCAGCTTAGTATCTGCGTCGTTCTATGGCTACACCTTC. It encodes CASSLVSASFYGYTF.

The genes are TRBV27 and TRBJ2-7, with 11 bases matching TRBD2. CDR3 length: 15 residues. The V segment lost 6 bases and the J segment 1 base; nucleotides outside the gene matches: 5. Germline V CDR1 and CDR2: MNHEY, SMNVEV (reference sequence). The CDR3 DNA sequence: TGTGCCAGCAGAGATAGCGGGAGGGCATCCTACGAGCAGTACTTC. Its protein product is CASRDSGRASYEQYF.

This chain joins TRBV6-5 and TRBJ1-2; D remains unclear. With 6 bases removed from V and 4 bases from J, the gap between germline ends came to 6 bases. This CDR3 is built from 11 residues. CDR1 and CDR2 (germline): MNHEY, SVGAGI. CDR3 in amino acids: CASRSGYGYTF. CDR3 nucleotides: TGTGCCAGCAGGTCGGGCTATGGCTACACCTTC.

The chain joins TRBV30 to TRBJ2-7; 9 positions match TRBD1. With 4 bases clipped from V and 2 bases from J, the junction kept 12 bases outside the gene matches. Germline CDR1 GTSNPN, CDR2 SVGIG (reference sequence). This CDR3 has 16 residues. DNA for the CDR3: TGTGCCTGGACTCCCCAATCGGGGACAGGGACCTACGAGCAGTACTTC. Amino acid sequence: CAWTPQSGTGTYEQYF.

This rearrangement joins TRBV6-4 to TRBJ2-3; TRBD2 agrees at 8 bases. The CDR3 contains 15 residues. J was trimmed by 0 bases and V by 3 bases; bases with no gene match: 2. CDR1 and CDR2 from the germline V gene are MRHNA and SNTAGT. The DNA for the CDR3 is TGTGCCAGCAGTGAGTCTAGCGGGAGCACAGATACGCAGTATTTT. Amino acids: CASSESSGSTDTQYF.

This chain joins TRBV1 and TRBJ2-1; the table names TRBD2, a call not compared with the DNA. TRBV1 is annotated as a pseudogene. This CDR3 region has 16 residues. The CDR3 DNA reads as TGCACCAGCAGCCAAAGGGCGGGAGGCTCCTACAATGAGCAGTTCTTC. It specifies CTSSQRAGGSYNEQFF.

The chain carries TRBV13 and TRBJ2-3, with D unresolved. The CDR3 runs 15 residues. V was pared by 0 bases and J by 0 bases, with 7 bases between. CDR1 and CDR2 from the germline V gene are PRHDT and FYEKMQ (reference sequence). The CDR3 region has the DNA TGTGCCAGCAGCTTAGGGACACGGAGCACAGATACGCAGTATTTT. It specifies CASSLGTRSTDTQYF.

This CDR3 is CASSPGHRTYNSPLHF. CDR3 bases: TGTGCCAGTAGTCCGGGACACCGAACCTATAATTCACCCCTCCACTTT. The rearrangement links TRBV19 to TRBJ1-6, with a possible D match to TRBD1 (6 bases). Per germline, CDR1 LNHDA and CDR2 SQIVND (reference sequence). This CDR3 contains 16 residues. V was pared by 5 bases and J by 2 bases, with 13 bases between.

The V gene is TRBV11-3, the J gene TRBJ2-1; the D gene is possibly TRBD1 (5 bases). CDR1 and CDR2 (germline): SGHNT, YENEEA. The CDR3 consists of 14 residues. Trimming shortened V by 5 bases and J by 5 bases, and 13 bases separated the two germline ends. The CDR3 bases are TGTGCCAGCAGCCGGCCACCCAGGGACAATGAGCAGTTCTTC. As protein: CASSRPPRDNEQFF.

This chain links TRBV7-3 with TRBJ1-2; D not certain. V was clipped by 5 bases and J by 3 bases, with 16 bases between them. The V gene's germline CDR1 is SGHTA and CDR2 FQGTGA. The CDR3 extends over 15 amino acids. DNA of the CDR3: TGTGCCAGCAGCCCTTCTTTGGGAGGCGACTATGGCTACACCTTC. It is translated as CASSPSLGGDYGYTF.

This rearrangement joins TRBV13 to TRBJ2-1; TRBD1 aligns across 8 bases. The CDR3 runs 15 residues. After removal of 6 bases from V and 7 bases from J, the junction contained 11 bases not matched to a gene. Germline values: CDR1 PRHDT, CDR2 FYEKMQ (reference sequence). CDR3 bases: TGTGCCAGCAGTCTCCCGGGACAGGAATTTAATGAGCAGTTCTTC. It yields the protein CASSLPGQEFNEQFF.

The J gene is TRBJ1-3, the V gene TRBV5-1; a possible D gene is TRBD1 (6 bases). From germline, CDR1 is SGHRS and CDR2 YFSETQ. This CDR3 contains 15 residues. The V and J ends lost 4 bases and 2 bases respectively, with 13 bases between them. As DNA, the CDR3 is TGCGCCAGCAGCGGAAGCAGGGGACCTGGAAACACCATATATTTT. Translation gives CASSGSRGPGNTIYF.

This chain connects TRBV7-3 to TRBJ2-5, with TRBD2 matching 8 bases. The CDR3 is 16 amino acids. The V gene end was trimmed by 2 bases and the J gene end by 5 bases; junction bases not matched to a gene: 10. Germline V lookup: CDR1 SGHTA, CDR2 FQGTGA. In DNA form, the CDR3 reads TGTGCCAGCAGCTTATCCCTCGGACTAGCTAGTGAGACCCAGTACTTC. Translating it yields CASSLSLGLASETQYF.

This clone was seen more than once but under ten times. This rearrangement joins TRBV29-1 to TRBJ1-2; D remains ambiguous. The germline V gene encodes CDR1 SQVTM and CDR2 ANQGSEA. The CDR3 extends over 11 amino acids. Trimming took 8 bases from V and 8 from J, leaving 15 bases between them. The CDR3 protein is CSTMGGIGYTF. CDR3 in DNA: TGCAGCACAATGGGAGGGATAGGCTACACCTTC.

The chain joins TRBV10-3 to TRBJ1-2; the D gene is possibly TRBD1 (5 bases). The V gene lost 6 bases and the J gene lost 1 base, with 18 bases spanning the gap. CDR1 and CDR2 from the germline V gene are ENHRY and SYGVKD. CDR3 length equals 16 residues. Written as DNA, the CDR3 is TGTGCCATCAGAGATTCGACAGAGTTGCTTAACTATGGCTACACCTTC. Translated, it gives CAIRDSTELLNYGYTF.

In its sample, this clone was seen once. This chain joins TRBV6-4 and TRBJ2-7; the match to TRBD1 covers 9 bases. V gave up 6 bases and J gave up 5 bases; unmatched junction bases: 14. CDR1 is MRHNA and CDR2 is SNTAGT in the germline V gene. CDR3 size: 16 residues. The CDR3 is CASRICAGTGCDEQYF. In DNA form, the CDR3 reads TGTGCCAGCAGAATATGTGCCGGGACAGGGTGCGACGAGCAGTACTTC.

In this sample, this clone turned up once. V gene TRBV29-1 combines with J gene TRBJ2-5, with TRBD1 identical over 7 bases. Germline V gene data show CDR1 as SQVTM and CDR2 as ANQGSEA. The CDR3 has 12 amino acids. V lost 7 bases and J lost 2; bases outside the gene matches: 4. In DNA, the CDR3 is TGCAGCGGTGGGACAGCACAAGAGACCCAGTACTTC. Translated, it gives CSGGTAQETQYF. Together with reference TRBV29-1 and TRBJ2-5, the CDR3 gives the full variable domain: SAVISQKPSRDICQRGTSLTIQCQVDSQVTMMFWYRQQPGQSLTLIATANQGSEATYESGFVIDKFPISRPNLTFSTLTVSNMSPEDSSIYLCSGGTAQETQYFGPGTRLLVL.

The chain employs TRBV4-1 and TRBJ2-7; TRBD1 agrees at 10 bases. The V and J ends lost 2 bases and 5 bases, in that order; junction bases with no gene match: 15. The CDR3 is 18 amino acids. Per the germline V gene, CDR1 is MGHRA and CDR2 is YSYEKL. CDR3 nucleotides: TGCGCCAGCAGCCAACCAACTGACCGGGACAGGGGAAATCACGAGCAGTACTTC. Protein product: CASSQPTDRDRGNHEQYF.

V is TRBV9 and J is TRBJ2-3; TRBD2 matches at 13 bases. The CDR3 covers 17 residues. CDR1 SGDLS and CDR2 YYNGEE come from the germline V gene. The V and J ends lost 0 bases and 3 bases, in that order; junction bases with no gene match: 4. The CDR3 is CASSVARTSGRTDTQYF. CDR3 in DNA: TGTGCCAGCAGCGTAGCTCGGACTAGCGGGAGAACAGATACGCAGTATTTT.